Following are 10 T cell receptor beta chains from one sample sequenced in a study of radiotherapy plus CTLA-4 blockade in lung cancer. Some clones are missing from TCRdb's copy, which holds only in-frame ones; the method was immunoSEQ multiplex PCR. The repertoire holds around 30,000 clones, with 60% to 75% as singletons. Material: peripheral blood, obtained from a patient treated with radiotherapy plus ipilimumab. These receptors all come from a human donor with non-small cell lung cancer whose response to radiotherapy plus ipilimumab could not be evaluated.

The chain carries TRBV20-1 and TRBJ2-2; D possibly corresponds to TRBD1 (5 bases). CDR1 and CDR2 (germline): DFQATT, SNEGSKA (reference sequence). The V end lost 5 bases, the J end lost 7 bases, and 8 bases lay between the germline ends. The CDR3 spans 11 residues. CDR3 residues: CSARRVGELFF. The DNA for the CDR3 is TGCAGTGCTCGCAGGGTCGGGGAGCTGTTTTTT.

This clone was observed once. This sequence joins TRBV27 and TRBJ1-4, with D unresolved. The V gene's germline CDR1 is MNHEY and CDR2 SMNVEV (reference sequence). Trimming took off 6 bases at V and 0 bases at J, with 11 bases between the two ends. The CDR3 runs 15 residues. CDR3 loop: CASSNRPATNEKLFF. The CDR3 nucleotides are TGTGCCAGCAGCAACAGACCGGCAACTAATGAAAAACTGTTTTTT.

The chain joins TRBV27 to TRBJ2-1; TRBD2 is a possible D gene (5 bases). The V and J ends lost 5 bases and 0 bases respectively, with 8 bases between them. CDR3 length: 14 amino acids. Per germline, CDR1 MNHEY and CDR2 SMNVEV (reference sequence). For the CDR3, the DNA is TGTGCCAGCAGTCTAGCATTCTCCTACAATGAGCAGTTCTTC. It is translated as CASSLAFSYNEQFF.

V usage is TRBV19 and J usage is TRBJ1-1; 7 nucleotides agree with TRBD1. The trim removed 7 bases at V and 0 bases at J, leaving 8 bases unmatched. The germline V gene has CDR1 LNHDA and CDR2 SQIVND (reference sequence). The CDR3 is made up of 15 amino acids. This CDR3 is CASKRTGTVNTEAFF. The CDR3 nucleotides read TGTGCCAGTAAAAGGACAGGCACCGTGAACACTGAAGCTTTCTTT.

This clone has only a few counts. This chain connects TRBV2 to TRBJ1-1; D remains ambiguous. In germline, CDR1 is SNHLY, CDR2 FYNNEI. The length of the CDR3 is 12 residues. The V end lost 8 bases, the J end lost 5 bases, and 12 bases lay between the germline ends. CDR3: CASRTGGTEAFF. CDR3 nucleotides: TGTGCCAGCCGAACGGGTGGGACTGAAGCTTTCTTT.

The gene calls are TRBV28 and TRBJ2-1; 8 nucleotides match TRBD1. Germline loops: CDR1 MDHEN, CDR2 SYDVKM. The CDR3 is made up of 17 amino acids. V was clipped by 2 bases and J by 12 bases; unmatched bases: 18. CDR3 amino acids: CASSLHGVAGGGTGQFF. The CDR3, as DNA: TGTGCCAGCAGTTTACACGGGGTGGCAGGGGGCGGGACGGGGCAGTTCTTC.

The chain has TRBV12-5 and TRBJ2-5; 9 bases map to TRBD1. The germline V gene has CDR1 LGHNT and CDR2 FRNRAP. With 5 bases clipped from V and 3 bases from J, the junction kept 1 base outside the gene matches. This CDR3 spans 13 amino acids. CDR3 protein: CASGGTGKETQYF. For the CDR3, the DNA is TGTGCTAGTGGTGGGACAGGGAAAGAGACCCAGTACTTC.

This clone was seen only a few times. V and J are TRBV6-5 and TRBJ1-2; D unclear. With 0 bases removed from V and 0 bases from J, the gap between germline ends came to 8 bases. In germline, CDR1 is MNHEY, CDR2 SVGAGI. The CDR3 extends over 15 amino acids. DNA for the CDR3: TGTGCCAGCAGTTACTCAGTAGCTACTAACTATGGCTACACCTTC. Its translation is CASSYSVATNYGYTF.

The CDR3 DNA reads TGTGCCAGTGGCAGGGGGCGAGGTCAGCCCCAGCATTTT. Translating gives CASGRGRGQPQHF. The V gene is TRBV19, the J gene TRBJ1-5, with 8 bases lining up with TRBD1. The CDR3 loop spans 13 amino acids. Germline CDR1 LNHDA, CDR2 SQIVND (reference sequence). V was clipped by 8 bases and J by 6 bases; unmatched bases: 6.

This clone rates as medium-sized (0.01 to 0.1%). This chain joins TRBV7-2 and TRBJ2-7; a possible D gene is TRBD1 (5 bases). CDR1 and CDR2 from the germline V gene are SGHTA and FQGNSA. The V gene lost 6 bases and the J gene lost 4 bases, with 16 bases spanning the gap. The CDR3 sequence is 14 residues long. The CDR3 nucleotides read TGTGCCAGCAGAAGGGGCGGAACTGTATACGAGCAGTACTTC. Translation: CASRRGGTVYEQYF. The variable domain in full, with the rest retrieved from reference TRBV7-2 and TRBJ2-7, is GAGVSQSPSNKVTEKGKDVELRCDPISGHTALYWYRQSLGQGLEFLIYFQGNSAPDKSGLPSDRFSAERTGGSVSTLTIQRTQQEDSAVYLCASRRGGTVYEQYFGPGTRLTVT.